This is a list of T cell receptor beta chains from one sample in a study of blood T cell repertoires in COVID-19. This table comes from immunoSEQ multiplex PCR, and its TCRdb copy is limited to in-frame clones, with some not included. This sample carries roughly 250,000 clones, roughly 89% of them seen once, and the ten largest clones take around 0.84%. The sample comprised peripheral blood. These receptors were collected from a man younger than 40 with acute or convalescent COVID-19. The conserved cysteine and the conserved F or W are not part of the CDR3 here. D genes are given only for firm matches.

ASSLVGVRTDTQY NA TRBJ2-3 TRBV5-6
ASSGSLGYGYT NA TRBJ1-2 TRBV27
ASSPPGRLDGYT NA TRBJ1-2 TRBV18
ASSQDRGQPQH NA TRBJ1-5 TRBV14
ASSYSGGPNQPQH NA TRBJ1-5 TRBV6-2/TRBV6-3
AWSEEGPEKLF NA TRBJ1-4 TRBV30
ASSLMAGGGEKLF TRBD1 TRBJ1-4 TRBV11-2
ASSLDTGVSTDTQY NA TRBJ2-3 TRBV11-2
ASSQGQFYGYT NA TRBJ1-2 TRBV3-1/TRBV3-2
ASSQDHTGSTPLH NA TRBJ1-6 TRBV4-1
ASSYGTGYEQY TRBD1 TRBJ2-7 TRBV6-6